This T cell receptor beta chain is from a study of response to subunit inactivated influenza vaccine. General study results and limits: Authors proposed each seasonal influenza vaccination draws in few new T cells.

There are a few counts of this clonotype. Its antigen is undetermined. TCRdb re-called the RT-PCR reads with MiXCR, one entry per CDR3 protein. The data show more than 250,000 distinct CDR3 sequences, 21% seen once. The CDR3 is made up of 14 amino acids. Between the trimmed V and J ends, which lost 1 base and 8 bases, there was a span of 14 bases. Per the germline V gene, CDR1 is LNHNV and CDR2 is YYDKDF (reference sequence). This receptor was taken from a man aged 45 to 70 who received an inactivated influenza vaccine. The genes are TRBV15 and TRBJ1-1; D call uncertain. Material: PBMCs from blood, obtained approximately 20 months after vaccination. As DNA, the CDR3 is TGTGCCACCAGCAGAGCTCTTACACCTGAGGAAGCTTTCTTT. Translated, it gives CATSRALTPEEAFF.